The next 12 T cell receptor beta chains were all read from a single sample in a study of cytotoxic CD8 clonotypes in ibrutinib-treated CLL. Measured with immunoSEQ multiplex PCR; TCRdb has only the in-frame clones, and not every one. This table has 200,000 or so clones, approximately 75% appearing once. The sample here was PBMCs, taken after 12 months of ibrutinib treatment. These TCRs come from a human donor with chronic lymphocytic leukemia.

The chain couples TRBV11-1 to TRBJ2-7; 7 nucleotides line up with TRBD2. CDR1 SGHAT and CDR2 FQDESV come from the germline V gene (reference sequence). The CDR3 loop spans 15 amino acids. Losses at the gene ends were 5 bases for V and 4 bases for J; bases not matched to a gene: 11. The CDR3 loop reads CASSPGGLLTYEQYF. The CDR3 coding sequence is TGTGCCAGCAGCCCCGGGGGGTTGCTAACGTACGAGCAGTACTTC.

This chain uses TRBV15 with TRBJ2-2; 8 bases agree with TRBD2. CDR3 length: 15 amino acids. From germline, CDR1 is LNHNV and CDR2 YYDKDF (reference sequence). V lost 6 bases to trimming and J lost 1 base; unmatched junction nucleotides: 4. The DNA of the CDR3 is TGTGCCACCAGGGCCAGCGGGAGGAACACCGGGGAGCTGTTTTTT. Translating gives CATRASGRNTGELFF. Using reference TRBV15 and TRBJ2-2 for the parts outside the CDR3, the full variable domain is DAMVIQNPRYQVTQFGKPVTLSCSQTLNHNVMYWYQQKSSQAPKLLFHYYDKDFNNEADTPDNFQSRRPNTSFCFLDIRSPGLGDTAMYLCATRASGRNTGELFFGEGSRLTVL.

The chain has TRBV10-3 and TRBJ1-2; perhaps TRBD1 as D (6 bases). The CDR3 has 15 residues. Trimming left V 0 bases short and J 8 bases short, with 16 bases between. Germline values: CDR1 ENHRY, CDR2 SYGVKD. CDR3 protein: CAISESNPGARGYTF. CDR3 DNA: TGTGCCATCAGTGAGTCGAATCCGGGGGCGCGGGGCTACACCTTC.

The CDR3 here is CAWSVGLAGMETQYF. For the CDR3, the DNA is TGTGCCTGGAGTGTCGGGCTAGCGGGAATGGAGACCCAGTACTTC. The rearrangement uses TRBV30 and TRBJ2-5, with 9 bases that match TRBD2. Germline V lookup: CDR1 GTSNPN, CDR2 SVGIG (reference sequence). This CDR3 has 15 amino acids. V trimming: 0 bases; J trimming: 5 bases; junction bases outside the gene matches: 7.

The chain combines TRBV6-1 with TRBJ2-7; D is perhaps TRBD1 (8 bases). CDR3 size: 16 residues. From germline, CDR1 is MNHNS and CDR2 SASEGT. Trimming removed 3 bases at V and 5 bases at J, with 20 bases between. CDR3 sequence: CASSDTGGVRSDEQYF. The CDR3 bases are TGTGCCAGCAGTGATACAGGGGGGGTAAGGTCAGACGAGCAGTACTTC.

The rearrangement uses TRBV5-1 and TRBJ2-7, with a weak D call TRBD1 (6 bases). The CDR3 length is 15 residues. V was cut by 5 bases and J by 2 bases, with 17 bases left in between. CDR1 is SGHRS and CDR2 is YFSETQ in the germline V gene. The CDR3 loop reads CASRPVGGRAYEQYF. CDR3 nucleotide sequence: TGCGCCAGCAGGCCGGTTGGGGGCAGGGCCTACGAGCAGTACTTC.

The rearrangement uses TRBV11-3 and TRBJ2-1, with D unclear. Looked up from germline, CDR1 is SGHNT and CDR2 is YENEEA. Trimming left V 6 bases short and J 6 bases short, with 18 bases between. The CDR3 is 15 amino acids. The DNA of the CDR3 is TGTGCCAGCAGTTCCGGAGCCCTTAGTGGCAATGAGCAGTTCTTC. Encoded protein: CASSSGALSGNEQFF. The variable domain in full, completed from reference TRBV11-3 and TRBJ2-1, reads EAGVVQSPRYKIIEKKQPVAFWCNPISGHNTLYWYLQNLGQGPELLIRYENEEAVDDSQLPKDRFSAERLKGVDSTLKIQPAELGDSAVYLCASSSGALSGNEQFFGPGTRLTVL.

The rearrangement links TRBV27 to TRBJ2-3; 11 positions agree with TRBD2. The CDR3 contains 15 residues. Germline V lookup: CDR1 MNHEY, CDR2 SMNVEV (reference sequence). The V and J ends lost 4 bases and 4 bases, in that order; junction bases with no gene match: 4. CDR3 in DNA: TGTGCCAGCAGTTGGCTAGCGGGAGGAGCAGATACGCAGTATTTT. The encoded protein is CASSWLAGGADTQYF.

The rearrangement uses TRBV7-9 and TRBJ2-3; 7 bases fit TRBD1. CDR1 is SEHNR and CDR2 is FQNEAQ in the germline V gene (reference sequence). V was clipped by 1 base and J by 3 bases; unmatched bases: 7. The CDR3 loop spans 16 amino acids. CDR3 in DNA: TGTGCCAGCAGCTTAGTAAGGGGGCACCTTACAGATACGCAGTATTTT. Its translation: CASSLVRGHLTDTQYF.

The gene calls are TRBV6-5 and TRBJ2-7; the D gene is possibly TRBD1 (5 bases). The CDR3 has 13 residues. Trimming pared 6 bases from V and 3 bases from J, leaving 12 bases between. Germline-derived CDR1 and CDR2 are MNHEY and SVGAGI. For the CDR3, the DNA is TGTGCCAGCAGCAGGGAACCGATCTACGAGCAGTACTTC. Amino acids: CASSREPIYEQYF.

The V and J genes are TRBV5-1 and TRBJ2-1, with unresolved D. Germline lookup yields CDR1 SGHRS and CDR2 YFSETQ. This CDR3 is built from 13 residues. The V gene lost 0 bases and the J gene lost 10 bases, with 11 bases spanning the gap. The CDR3 region is CASSLARVEEQFF. For the CDR3, the DNA is TGCGCCAGCAGCTTGGCAAGGGTTGAAGAGCAGTTCTTC.

The rearrangement uses TRBV7-8 and TRBJ2-1; the D gene is possibly TRBD1 (5 bases). The germline V and J ends were trimmed by 10 bases and 4 bases, with 17 bases remaining between them. The CDR3 extends over 14 amino acids. Germline values: CDR1 SGHVS, CDR2 FQNEAQ. As DNA, the CDR3 is TGTGCCACCAAATCGTGGCAGGGATACAATGAGCAGTTCTTC. Protein: CATKSWQGYNEQFF.